The 21 T cell receptor beta chains below come from one sample, sequenced in a study of early T cells in non-severe SARS-CoV-2 infection. TCRdb redid the calling of the 5' RACE reads with MiXCR, one entry per CDR3 protein. Among 70,000 to 80,000 distinct CDR3 sequences listed, around an eighth were seen once. The specimen was whole blood, collected at baseline. Every receptor here comes from an adult who was a healthcare worker with PCR-confirmed SARS-CoV-2 infection or an uninfected control (not recorded which).

This clonotype was found once. The V call is TRBV11-3, the J call TRBJ1-1, with D unclear. Trimming shortened V by 1 base and J by 1 base, and 10 bases separated the two germline ends. Germline CDR1 and CDR2: SGHNT and YENEEA. This CDR3 spans 15 amino acids. CDR3 loop: CASSLGPEANTEAFF. In DNA, the CDR3 is TGTGCCAGCAGCTTAGGACCTGAAGCGAACACTGAAGCTTTCTTT.

This chain joins TRBV18 and TRBJ2-7; 7 bases align to TRBD1. The V gene's germline CDR1 is KGHSH and CDR2 LQKENI. The junction had 10 bases not matched to a gene; V was cut back by 3 bases and J by 5 bases. The CDR3 runs 15 residues. The CDR3 reads CASSPDRARGDEQYF. The CDR3 coding sequence is TGTGCCAGCTCACCCGACAGGGCTCGCGGCGACGAGCAGTACTTC.

The chain carries TRBV19 and TRBJ2-7; 10 positions agree with TRBD1. The V segment lost 4 bases and the J segment 4 bases; nucleotides outside the gene matches: 4. The CDR3 covers 14 residues. Per the germline V gene, CDR1 is LNHDA and CDR2 is SQIVND (reference sequence). The CDR3 sequence is CASSRRTGGYEQYF. DNA for the CDR3: TGTGCCAGTAGTAGACGGACAGGGGGTTACGAGCAGTACTTC.

V is TRBV5-1 and J is TRBJ1-3; D unresolved. This CDR3 spans 16 amino acids. The V gene lost 0 bases and the J gene lost 0 bases, with 10 bases spanning the gap. Germline CDR1 and CDR2: SGHRS and YFSETQ. DNA of the CDR3: TGCGCCAGCAGCTTGGACGGAGGTTACTCTGGAAACACCATATATTTT. This gives the protein CASSLDGGYSGNTIYF.

This clonotype was picked up a small number of times. This chain joins TRBV18 and TRBJ1-2; the D gene is possibly TRBD1 (5 bases). This CDR3 has 15 residues. CDR1 is KGHSH, CDR2 LQKENI, per germline. Trimming removed 3 bases from V and 2 bases from J, with 13 bases in between. The CDR3: CASSPNKGPNYGYTF. As DNA, the CDR3 is TGTGCCAGCTCACCTAACAAGGGGCCGAACTATGGCTACACCTTC.

This clonotype was seen a handful of times. The chain is built from TRBV2 and TRBJ1-2, with D maybe TRBD1 (5 bases). Looked up from germline, CDR1 is SNHLY and CDR2 is FYNNEI. This CDR3 is built from 16 residues. V was clipped by 1 base and J by 2 bases, with 14 bases between them. CDR3 DNA sequence: TGTGCCAGCAGTGAAGGGGATTTGCGGGGGAACTATGGCTACACCTTC. Translated: CASSEGDLRGNYGYTF.

CDR3 sequence (DNA): TGTGCCAGCAGCTTAGGATCGAGTTGGACGAACACTGAAGCTTTCTTT. Translating it yields CASSLGSSWTNTEAFF. This chain links TRBV7-2 with TRBJ1-1; D uncertain. There are 16 residues in the CDR3. Germline CDR1 is SGHTA and CDR2 is FQGNSA. Deletions cut 1 base from V and 1 base from J, with 13 bases between.

This clonotype has a handful of counts. This chain joins TRBV6-6 and TRBJ1-4; D is ambiguous. Trimming removed 7 bases from V and 5 bases from J, with 5 bases in between. The CDR3 is 11 residues long. In germline, CDR1 is MNHNY, CDR2 SVGAGI (reference sequence). The CDR3 region is CASMINEKLFF. For the CDR3, the DNA is TGTGCCAGCATGATAAATGAAAAACTGTTTTTT.

This clonotype was found many times. The chain combines TRBV5-1 with TRBJ1-5; D gene uncertain. The CDR3 covers 15 residues. Germline V gene data show CDR1 as SGHRS and CDR2 as YFSETQ. Trimming took off 3 bases at V and 2 bases at J, with 12 bases between the two ends. The DNA of the CDR3 is TGCGCCAGCAGCTGTTTGGGGAAGGGCAATCAGCCCCAGCATTTT. Amino acid sequence: CASSCLGKGNQPQHF.

This sequence joins TRBV7-2 and TRBJ1-3; TRBD1 matches 8 bases. Germline V gene sequence: CDR1 SGHTA, CDR2 FQGNSA. The CDR3 length is 17 residues. J lost 4 bases, V lost 5 bases, and 13 bases had no gene match. The CDR3 DNA reads as TGTGCCAGCAGCACGCGGACAGGGACTCGCTCGGGAAACACCATATATTTT. This codes for CASSTRTGTRSGNTIYF.

The chain joins TRBV6-1 to TRBJ1-3; D perhaps matches TRBD1 (6 bases). V lost 3 bases and J 4 bases, leaving 10 bases between the germline ends. CDR1 and CDR2 (germline): MNHNS, SASEGT. The CDR3 contains 14 residues. The chain's CDR3 is CASSELGTGNTIYF. DNA for the CDR3: TGTGCCAGCAGTGAGCTTGGGACAGGAAACACCATATATTTT.

This clonotype occurred a few times. The chain joins TRBV20-1 to TRBJ2-5, with 9 bases aligning to TRBD1. In germline, CDR1 is DFQATT, CDR2 SNEGSKA (reference sequence). CDR3 size: 14 residues. The V gene end was trimmed by 5 bases and the J gene end by 4 bases; junction bases not matched to a gene: 8. The CDR3: CSAHKGQGRETQYF. The CDR3 region has the DNA TGCAGTGCTCACAAGGGACAGGGACGAGAGACCCAGTACTTC.

This clonotype was detected ten times or more. The genes are TRBV5-1 and TRBJ2-1; perhaps TRBD1 as D (6 bases). The CDR3 spans 15 residues. V was pared by 4 bases and J by 8 bases, with 19 bases between. The germline gives CDR1 SGHRS, CDR2 YFSETQ. The CDR3 sequence is CASSAAVTGTDEQFF. CDR3 bases: TGCGCCAGCAGCGCGGCCGTGACAGGCACCGATGAGCAGTTCTTC. Using reference TRBV5-1 and TRBJ2-1 for the parts outside the CDR3, the full variable domain is KAGVTQTPRYLIKTRGQQVTLSCSPISGHRSVSWYQQTPGQGLQFLFEYFSETQRNKGNFPGRFSGRQFSNSRSEMNVSTLELGDSALYLCASSAAVTGTDEQFFGPGTRLTVL.

The sample holds a few counts of this clonotype. The chain is built from TRBV11-2 and TRBJ2-7, with no clear D. Germline V lookup: CDR1 SGHAT, CDR2 FQNNGV. V was cut by 4 bases and J by 6 bases, with 22 bases left in between. The CDR3 runs 16 residues. In DNA form, the CDR3 reads TGTGCCAGCAGCTCCTACTCGAAACTGGGGAAAGGCGAGCAGTACTTC. Translating it yields CASSSYSKLGKGEQYF.

In this sample, this clonotype turned up a few times. The chain links TRBV20-1 to TRBJ2-3; D not resolved. CDR3 length equals 15 residues. Trimming left V 3 bases short and J 0 bases short, with 13 bases between. Germline lookup yields CDR1 DFQATT and CDR2 SNEGSKA (reference sequence). CDR3 sequence (DNA): TGCAGTGCTAGTAGGATTGACACAAGCACAGATACGCAGTATTTT. This gives the protein CSASRIDTSTDTQYF.

V and J are TRBV3-1 and TRBJ2-3, with 8 bases aligning to TRBD2. This CDR3 region has 15 residues. With V trimmed by 2 bases and J by 3 bases, 4 bases remained unmatched. The germline V gene has CDR1 LGHDT and CDR2 YNNKEL (reference sequence). This CDR3 is CASSQRSGGTDTQYF. The CDR3 nucleotides read TGTGCCAGCAGCCAAAGGAGCGGGGGAACAGATACGCAGTATTTT.

The sample holds a few counts of this clonotype. The CDR3 loop reads CASRNSPGQGLTDTQYF. DNA for the CDR3: TGTGCCAGCAGAAACTCACCCGGACAGGGTCTCACAGATACGCAGTATTTT. This sequence joins TRBV12-3 or TRBV12-4 and TRBJ2-3, with 8 bases fitting TRBD1. The CDR3 covers 17 residues. Unmatched junction bases numbered 13, after V lost 6 bases and J lost 2 bases.

J is TRBJ1-2 and V is TRBV4-1; unclear D gene. The ends were cut back, 0 bases at V and 0 bases at J, with 14 bases in the middle. CDR1 MGHRA and CDR2 YSYEKL come from the germline V gene. CDR3 length equals 17 residues. CDR3 in DNA: TGCGCCAGCAGCCAAGAGACCCTTCAGGTGACTAACTATGGCTACACCTTC. Residues: CASSQETLQVTNYGYTF.

This clonotype has ten or more counts. This rearrangement joins TRBV5-6 to TRBJ2-2, with 8 bases fitting TRBD1. This CDR3 region has 16 residues. With V trimmed by 3 bases and J by 5 bases, 9 bases remained unmatched. Germline assignment: CDR1 SGHDT and CDR2 YYEEEE. CDR3 coding DNA: TGTGCCAGCAGCTCCACCCGGGACAGGATAACCGGGGAGCTGTTTTTT. This sequence encodes CASSSTRDRITGELFF.

The chain joins TRBV7-9 to TRBJ1-5, with 7 bases that match TRBD1. Germline CDR1 is SEHNR and CDR2 is FQNEAQ (reference sequence). V lost 10 bases and J lost 5; bases outside the gene matches: 11. CDR3 size: 14 residues. The chain's CDR3 is CANIMTGRHQPQHF. The DNA for the CDR3 is TGTGCCAACATCATGACAGGGAGGCATCAGCCCCAGCATTTT.

This clonotype was recorded many times. The genes are TRBV28 and TRBJ1-5; 10 bases are shared with TRBD1. In germline, CDR1 is MDHEN, CDR2 SYDVKM. The CDR3 consists of 20 residues. J was trimmed by 5 bases and V by 4 bases; bases with no gene match: 20. The CDR3 DNA is TGTGCCAGCAGTTCCACTCTCCCCCCATCGGGACAGGGGTGGGATCAGCCCCAGCATTTT. Its protein is CASSSTLPPSGQGWDQPQHF.